This T cell receptor (beta chain) was obtained from a study of T cell responses to AZD1222 COVID-19 vaccine. Trimming cost V 1 base and J 3 bases, with 15 bases left between them. The CDR3 covers 15 residues. Germline V lookup: CDR1 GTSNPN, CDR2 SVGIG (reference sequence). Measured with immunoSEQ multiplex PCR; TCRdb has only the in-frame clones, and not every one. The data contain some 80,000 clones, about 84% of them singletons. The V and J genes are TRBV30 and TRBJ1-1, with D hard to call. The source of this sequence is an adult in good health. The source material was peripheral blood, sampled on day 0 of AZD1222 vaccination. CDR3 bases: TGTGCCTGGAGTGACGCCGGGGTTTGGGACACTGAAGCTTTCTTT. Translated, it gives CAWSDAGVWDTEAFF.